A single sample is the source of the 7 T cell receptor beta chains below, sequenced in a study of T cell clonality in common variable immunodeficiency. TCRdb's table, derived via immunoSEQ multiplex PCR, lists solely in-frame clones and lacks some. The sample contains tens of thousands of clones, none of them singletons. General study points: Common variable immunodeficiency TCR beta sequences reportedly had fewer deletions and N-nucleotide insertions.

Their antigen targets remain unknown. The specimen sequenced was peripheral blood mononuclear cells. The receptors here all came from a human donor with common variable immunodeficiency.

In its sample, this clone was seen a few times. The read terminates 3 residues ahead of where the CDR3 ends, so the germline J gene completes it. The chain joins TRBV30 to TRBJ1-2; TRBD1 agrees at 7 bases. Germline CDR1 GTSNPN, CDR2 SVGIG (reference sequence). Unmatched junction bases numbered 13, after V lost 5 bases and J lost 4 bases. This CDR3 region has 15 residues. The CDR3 bases that were read are TGTGCCTGGCTGAATCCGACAGGGCTCCTCTATGGC. Its translation is CAWLNPTGLLYG. In full, the CDR3 is CAWLNPTGLLYGYTF.

This clone has more than one count but fewer than ten. The read falls 3 residues short of the CDR3 end, and the missing part is taken from the germline J gene. The V gene is TRBV7-2, the J gene TRBJ2-4, with 10 bases aligning to TRBD2. CDR3 length equals 13 residues. Germline CDR1 and CDR2: SGHTA and FQGNSA. The CDR3 loop reads CASSLVLAGYQYF. The CDR3 DNA, read in part, is TGTGCCAGCAGCTTAGTACTAGCGGGGTAT.

There are a few counts of this clone. The read falls 3 residues short of the CDR3 end, and the missing part is taken from the germline J gene. The chain is built from TRBV18 and TRBJ2-7, with D possibly being TRBD2 (7 bases). The V end was cut by 3 bases, the J end by 6 bases, with 18 bases between. The germline V gene encodes CDR1 KGHSH and CDR2 LQKENI. CDR3 length: 15 residues. The CDR3 sequence: CASSPRGPGTSEQYF. CDR3 bases read: TGTGCCAGCTCACCGCGGGGGCCAGGTACTTCCGAG.

This clone was seen repeatedly, ten times or more. The read falls 3 residues short of the CDR3 end, and the missing part is taken from the germline J gene. J is TRBJ2-2 and V is TRBV7-2; D is possibly TRBD1 (5 bases). Germline V gene data show CDR1 as SGHTA and CDR2 as FQGNSA. The CDR3 is 15 amino acids. V dropped 1 base and J dropped 3 bases, with 9 bases sitting between them. The CDR3 DNA, read in part, is TGTGCCAGCAGCTTAGGGACAACTCACACCGGGGAG. The encoded protein is CASSLGTTHTGE. The whole CDR3 sequence is CASSLGTTHTGELFF.

About this clone: The read ends 3 residues shy of where the CDR3 ends; the end is completed using the germline J gene. The chain joins TRBV18 to TRBJ2-5, with 9 bases identical to TRBD1. There are 19 residues in the CDR3. V was clipped by 0 bases and J by 7 bases; unmatched bases: 18. Per the germline V gene, CDR1 is KGHSH and CDR2 is LQKENI. The DNA read from the CDR3 is TGTGCCAGCTCACCACCGCCGGGACAGGGCGAGTTTGGAAGCGGGACC. Encoded protein: CASSPPPGQGEFGSGT. From start to end, the CDR3 is CASSPPPGQGEFGSGTQYF.

In this sample, this clone turned up many times. Read data end 3 residues before the CDR3 end; the end is taken from the germline J gene. This rearrangement joins TRBV7-9 to TRBJ1-4; weak D call: TRBD1 (6 bases). Looked up from germline, CDR1 is SEHNR and CDR2 is FQNEAQ (reference sequence). V was clipped by 11 bases and J by 6 bases, with 22 bases between them. The CDR3 is 15 residues long. The CDR3 here is CAGRTKGTPHEKLFF. The part of the CDR3 DNA that was read is TGTGCCGGACGAACGAAAGGGACACCCCATGAAAAA.

This clone was seen many times. With the read ending 3 residues before the CDR3 end, the germline J gene is used to fill in that end. The chain is built from TRBV2 and TRBJ2-1; maybe TRBD2 (7 bases). With 7 bases removed from V and 2 bases from J, the gap between germline ends came to 15 bases. In germline, CDR1 is SNHLY, CDR2 FYNNEI. The CDR3 has 15 amino acids. CDR3 region: CASTGGGGAYNEQFF. The sequenced CDR3 bases are TGTGCCAGCACGGGTGGAGGGGGGGCCTACAATGAG.